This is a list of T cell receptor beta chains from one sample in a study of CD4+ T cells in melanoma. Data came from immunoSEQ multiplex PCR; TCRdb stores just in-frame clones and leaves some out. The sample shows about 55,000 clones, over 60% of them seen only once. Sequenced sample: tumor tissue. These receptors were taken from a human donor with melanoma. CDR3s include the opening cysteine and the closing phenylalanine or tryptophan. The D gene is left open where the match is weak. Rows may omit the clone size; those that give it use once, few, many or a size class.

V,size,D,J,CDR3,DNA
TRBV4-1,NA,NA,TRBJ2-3,CASSRPSEAGMSDTQYF,TGCGCCAGCAGCCGTCCATCCGAGGCAGGGATGTCAGATACGCAGTATTTT
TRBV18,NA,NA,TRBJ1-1,CASSPKGWDTEAFF,TGTGCCAGCTCACCCAAGGGTTGGGACACTGAAGCTTTCTTT
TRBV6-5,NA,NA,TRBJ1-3,CASTKIGNTIYF,TGTGCCAGCACCAAAATTGGAAACACCATATATTTT
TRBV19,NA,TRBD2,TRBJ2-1,CASSTSPGGSYNEQFF,TGTGCCAGTAGCACGTCGCCGGGGGGCTCCTACAATGAGCAGTTCTTC
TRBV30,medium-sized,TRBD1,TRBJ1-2,CAWRGQSFYGYTF,TGTGCCTGGAGGGGACAGAGCTTCTATGGCTACACCTTC
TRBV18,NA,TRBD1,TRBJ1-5,CASSPGQGVNQPQHF,TGTGCCAGCTCGCCGGGACAGGGGGTCAATCAGCCCCAGCATTTT
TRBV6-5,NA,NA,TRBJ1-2,CASTKANSFYGYTF,TGTGCCAGCACCAAAGCGAACAGCTTCTATGGCTACACCTTC
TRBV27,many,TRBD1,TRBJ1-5,CASSFGQGTSQPQHF,TGTGCCAGCAGTTTCGGACAGGGGACTTCTCAGCCCCAGCATTTT
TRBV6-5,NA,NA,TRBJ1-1,CASQAIRTANTEAFF,TGTGCCAGCCAGGCCATCAGGACGGCGAACACTGAAGCTTTCTTT
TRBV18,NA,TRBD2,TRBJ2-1,CASSPRLGGPGGENEQFF,TGTGCCAGCTCACCACGGTTGGGCGGGCCGGGGGGAGAAAATGAGCAGTTCTTC
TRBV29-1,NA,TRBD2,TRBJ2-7,CSVGWEGEQYF,TGCAGCGTGGGGTGGGAGGGCGAGCAGTACTTC
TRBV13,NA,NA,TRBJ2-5,CASSLAGGGQEQETQYF,TGTGCCAGCAGCTTAGCGGGGGGGGGACAGGAGCAAGAGACCCAGTACTTC
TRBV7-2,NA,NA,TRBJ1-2,CASRGWQGSNYGYTF,TGTGCCAGCAGGGGATGGCAGGGGTCAAACTATGGCTACACCTTC
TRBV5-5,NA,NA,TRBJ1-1,CASSNTPQNTEAFF,TGTGCCAGCAGCAATACACCTCAGAACACTGAAGCTTTCTTT
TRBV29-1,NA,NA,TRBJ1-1,CSGGVNTEAFF,TGCAGCGGAGGGGTGAACACTGAAGCTTTCTTT
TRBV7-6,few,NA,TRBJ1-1,CASSPTGRTEAFF,TGTGCCAGCAGCCCGACAGGTCGAACTGAAGCTTTCTTT
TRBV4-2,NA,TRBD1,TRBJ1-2,CASSQAGQGANYGYTF,TGTGCCAGCAGTCAGGCGGGACAGGGAGCTAACTATGGCTACACCTTC
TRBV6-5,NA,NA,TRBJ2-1,CASSYSAGSSYNEQFF,TGTGCCAGCAGTTACTCCGCAGGGAGTTCCTACAATGAGCAGTTCTTC
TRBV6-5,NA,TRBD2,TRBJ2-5,CASTIRGGKAETQYF,TGTGCCAGCACCATCCGCGGGGGGAAGGCGGAGACCCAGTACTTC
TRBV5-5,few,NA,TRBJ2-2,CASSGWGQVTGELFF,TGTGCCAGCAGCGGCTGGGGACAAGTCACCGGGGAGCTGTTTTTT
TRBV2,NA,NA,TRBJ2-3,CASTGRLGSADTQYF,TGTGCCAGCACCGGCCGACTGGGGTCCGCAGATACGCAGTATTTT
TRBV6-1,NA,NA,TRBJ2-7,CASRPLGGSYEQYF,TGTGCCAGCAGGCCCCTGGGCGGATCCTACGAGCAGTACTTC
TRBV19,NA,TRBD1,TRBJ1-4,CASSIGTGRANEKLFF,TGTGCCAGTAGTATCGGGACAGGGAGGGCTAATGAAAAACTGTTTTTT
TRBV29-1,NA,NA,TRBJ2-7,CSVAQGMSYERQYF,TGCAGCGTTGCGCAGGGGATGTCCTACGAGCGGCAGTACTTC
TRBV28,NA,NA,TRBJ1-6,CASSSGQNSPLHF,TGTGCCAGCAGCTCAGGGCAGAATTCACCCCTCCACTTT
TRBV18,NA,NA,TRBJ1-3,CASSPRSHSGNTIYF,TGTGCCAGCTCACCCAGGTCGCACTCTGGAAACACCATATATTTT
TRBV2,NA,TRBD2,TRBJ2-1,CASRAGGYNEQFF,TGTGCCAGCCGAGCGGGGGGTTACAATGAGCAGTTCTTC
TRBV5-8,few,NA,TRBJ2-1,CASTEDGEQFF,TGTGCCAGCACCGAGGATGGTGAGCAGTTCTTC
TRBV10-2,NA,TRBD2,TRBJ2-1,CASSEPAGELWNEQFF,TGCGCCAGCAGTGAACCAGCGGGGGAACTTTGGAATGAGCAGTTCTTC
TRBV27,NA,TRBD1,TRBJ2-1,CASSSGGLEQFF,TGTGCCAGCAGTTCAGGGGGTCTGGAGCAGTTCTTC
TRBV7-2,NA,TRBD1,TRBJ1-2,CASSLGPQGDGYTF,TGTGCCAGCAGCTTAGGTCCCCAGGGGGATGGCTACACCTTC
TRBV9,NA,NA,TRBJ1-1,CASSVEWEGEAFF,TGTGCCAGCAGCGTAGAGTGGGAAGGGGAAGCTTTCTTT
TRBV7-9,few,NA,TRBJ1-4,CASSYREGPF,TGTGCCAGCAGCTACCGGGAAGGCCCTTTT
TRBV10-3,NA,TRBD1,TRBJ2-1,CAISDGQGGEQFF,TGTGCCATCAGCGATGGACAGGGTGGTGAGCAGTTCTTC
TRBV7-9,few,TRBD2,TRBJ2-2,CASRLAVVTGELFF,TGTGCCAGCAGACTAGCGGTCGTGACCGGGGAGCTGTTTTTT
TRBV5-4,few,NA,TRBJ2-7,CASSGRDRWGEQYF,TGCGCCAGCAGCGGGCGGGACAGATGGGGCGAGCAGTACTTC
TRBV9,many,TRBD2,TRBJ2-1,CASSESGGALNEQFF,TGTGCCAGCAGCGAGAGCGGGGGGGCCCTCAATGAGCAGTTCTTC
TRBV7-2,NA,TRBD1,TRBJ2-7,CASSLDRGREEQYF,TGTGCCAGCAGCTTAGACAGGGGGCGCGAAGAGCAGTACTTC
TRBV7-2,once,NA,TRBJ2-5,CASSLGLTGSETQYF,TGTGCCAGCAGCTTAGGCCTTACAGGGTCAGAGACCCAGTACTTC
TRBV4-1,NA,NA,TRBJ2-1,CASSRQAHNEQFF,TGCGCCAGCAGCCGACAGGCCCACAATGAGCAGTTCTTC
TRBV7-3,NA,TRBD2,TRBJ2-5,CASSRGLAGIETQYF,TGTGCCAGCAGCCGCGGACTAGCGGGGATCGAGACCCAGTACTTC
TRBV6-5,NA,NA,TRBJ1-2,CASSSGTASNYGYTF,TGTGCCAGCAGTTCCGGGACCGCATCAAACTATGGCTACACCTTC
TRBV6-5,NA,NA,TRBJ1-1,CASRLLGDTEAFF,TGTGCCAGCAGGCTCCTAGGGGACACTGAAGCTTTCTTT
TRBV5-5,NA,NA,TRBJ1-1,CASSFPEAFF,TGTGCCAGCAGCTTCCCTGAAGCTTTCTTT
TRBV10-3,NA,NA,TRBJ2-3,CAISGKSTDTQYF,TGTGCCATCAGTGGCAAATCTACAGATACGCAGTATTTT
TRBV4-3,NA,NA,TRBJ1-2,CASSQERQGFYGYTF,TGCGCCAGCAGCCAAGAGAGGCAGGGGTTCTATGGCTACACCTTC
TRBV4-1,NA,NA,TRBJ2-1,CASSQEPGTSNEQFF,TGCGCCAGCAGCCAAGAACCTGGGACCTCCAATGAGCAGTTCTTC
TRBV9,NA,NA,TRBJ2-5,CASSVGQAKETQYF,TGTGCCAGCAGCGTTGGGCAGGCGAAAGAGACCCAGTACTTC
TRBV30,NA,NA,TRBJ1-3,CAWSVRLGDGNTIYF,TGTGCCTGGAGTGTACGTTTGGGGGATGGAAACACCATATATTTT
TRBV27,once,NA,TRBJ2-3,CASRDGHTDTQYF,TGTGCCAGCAGGGACGGCCATACAGATACGCAGTATTTT
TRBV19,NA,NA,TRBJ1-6,CASRNWNSPLHF,TGTGCCAGTAGGAATTGGAATTCACCCCTCCACTTT
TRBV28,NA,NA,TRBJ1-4,CASSLSGGSTNEKLFF,TGTGCCAGCAGTCTCTCCGGGGGGAGTACTAATGAAAAACTGTTTTTT
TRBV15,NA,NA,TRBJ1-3,CATSRDGTGSGNTIYF,TGTGCCACCAGCAGAGACGGGACGGGGTCTGGAAACACCATATATTTT